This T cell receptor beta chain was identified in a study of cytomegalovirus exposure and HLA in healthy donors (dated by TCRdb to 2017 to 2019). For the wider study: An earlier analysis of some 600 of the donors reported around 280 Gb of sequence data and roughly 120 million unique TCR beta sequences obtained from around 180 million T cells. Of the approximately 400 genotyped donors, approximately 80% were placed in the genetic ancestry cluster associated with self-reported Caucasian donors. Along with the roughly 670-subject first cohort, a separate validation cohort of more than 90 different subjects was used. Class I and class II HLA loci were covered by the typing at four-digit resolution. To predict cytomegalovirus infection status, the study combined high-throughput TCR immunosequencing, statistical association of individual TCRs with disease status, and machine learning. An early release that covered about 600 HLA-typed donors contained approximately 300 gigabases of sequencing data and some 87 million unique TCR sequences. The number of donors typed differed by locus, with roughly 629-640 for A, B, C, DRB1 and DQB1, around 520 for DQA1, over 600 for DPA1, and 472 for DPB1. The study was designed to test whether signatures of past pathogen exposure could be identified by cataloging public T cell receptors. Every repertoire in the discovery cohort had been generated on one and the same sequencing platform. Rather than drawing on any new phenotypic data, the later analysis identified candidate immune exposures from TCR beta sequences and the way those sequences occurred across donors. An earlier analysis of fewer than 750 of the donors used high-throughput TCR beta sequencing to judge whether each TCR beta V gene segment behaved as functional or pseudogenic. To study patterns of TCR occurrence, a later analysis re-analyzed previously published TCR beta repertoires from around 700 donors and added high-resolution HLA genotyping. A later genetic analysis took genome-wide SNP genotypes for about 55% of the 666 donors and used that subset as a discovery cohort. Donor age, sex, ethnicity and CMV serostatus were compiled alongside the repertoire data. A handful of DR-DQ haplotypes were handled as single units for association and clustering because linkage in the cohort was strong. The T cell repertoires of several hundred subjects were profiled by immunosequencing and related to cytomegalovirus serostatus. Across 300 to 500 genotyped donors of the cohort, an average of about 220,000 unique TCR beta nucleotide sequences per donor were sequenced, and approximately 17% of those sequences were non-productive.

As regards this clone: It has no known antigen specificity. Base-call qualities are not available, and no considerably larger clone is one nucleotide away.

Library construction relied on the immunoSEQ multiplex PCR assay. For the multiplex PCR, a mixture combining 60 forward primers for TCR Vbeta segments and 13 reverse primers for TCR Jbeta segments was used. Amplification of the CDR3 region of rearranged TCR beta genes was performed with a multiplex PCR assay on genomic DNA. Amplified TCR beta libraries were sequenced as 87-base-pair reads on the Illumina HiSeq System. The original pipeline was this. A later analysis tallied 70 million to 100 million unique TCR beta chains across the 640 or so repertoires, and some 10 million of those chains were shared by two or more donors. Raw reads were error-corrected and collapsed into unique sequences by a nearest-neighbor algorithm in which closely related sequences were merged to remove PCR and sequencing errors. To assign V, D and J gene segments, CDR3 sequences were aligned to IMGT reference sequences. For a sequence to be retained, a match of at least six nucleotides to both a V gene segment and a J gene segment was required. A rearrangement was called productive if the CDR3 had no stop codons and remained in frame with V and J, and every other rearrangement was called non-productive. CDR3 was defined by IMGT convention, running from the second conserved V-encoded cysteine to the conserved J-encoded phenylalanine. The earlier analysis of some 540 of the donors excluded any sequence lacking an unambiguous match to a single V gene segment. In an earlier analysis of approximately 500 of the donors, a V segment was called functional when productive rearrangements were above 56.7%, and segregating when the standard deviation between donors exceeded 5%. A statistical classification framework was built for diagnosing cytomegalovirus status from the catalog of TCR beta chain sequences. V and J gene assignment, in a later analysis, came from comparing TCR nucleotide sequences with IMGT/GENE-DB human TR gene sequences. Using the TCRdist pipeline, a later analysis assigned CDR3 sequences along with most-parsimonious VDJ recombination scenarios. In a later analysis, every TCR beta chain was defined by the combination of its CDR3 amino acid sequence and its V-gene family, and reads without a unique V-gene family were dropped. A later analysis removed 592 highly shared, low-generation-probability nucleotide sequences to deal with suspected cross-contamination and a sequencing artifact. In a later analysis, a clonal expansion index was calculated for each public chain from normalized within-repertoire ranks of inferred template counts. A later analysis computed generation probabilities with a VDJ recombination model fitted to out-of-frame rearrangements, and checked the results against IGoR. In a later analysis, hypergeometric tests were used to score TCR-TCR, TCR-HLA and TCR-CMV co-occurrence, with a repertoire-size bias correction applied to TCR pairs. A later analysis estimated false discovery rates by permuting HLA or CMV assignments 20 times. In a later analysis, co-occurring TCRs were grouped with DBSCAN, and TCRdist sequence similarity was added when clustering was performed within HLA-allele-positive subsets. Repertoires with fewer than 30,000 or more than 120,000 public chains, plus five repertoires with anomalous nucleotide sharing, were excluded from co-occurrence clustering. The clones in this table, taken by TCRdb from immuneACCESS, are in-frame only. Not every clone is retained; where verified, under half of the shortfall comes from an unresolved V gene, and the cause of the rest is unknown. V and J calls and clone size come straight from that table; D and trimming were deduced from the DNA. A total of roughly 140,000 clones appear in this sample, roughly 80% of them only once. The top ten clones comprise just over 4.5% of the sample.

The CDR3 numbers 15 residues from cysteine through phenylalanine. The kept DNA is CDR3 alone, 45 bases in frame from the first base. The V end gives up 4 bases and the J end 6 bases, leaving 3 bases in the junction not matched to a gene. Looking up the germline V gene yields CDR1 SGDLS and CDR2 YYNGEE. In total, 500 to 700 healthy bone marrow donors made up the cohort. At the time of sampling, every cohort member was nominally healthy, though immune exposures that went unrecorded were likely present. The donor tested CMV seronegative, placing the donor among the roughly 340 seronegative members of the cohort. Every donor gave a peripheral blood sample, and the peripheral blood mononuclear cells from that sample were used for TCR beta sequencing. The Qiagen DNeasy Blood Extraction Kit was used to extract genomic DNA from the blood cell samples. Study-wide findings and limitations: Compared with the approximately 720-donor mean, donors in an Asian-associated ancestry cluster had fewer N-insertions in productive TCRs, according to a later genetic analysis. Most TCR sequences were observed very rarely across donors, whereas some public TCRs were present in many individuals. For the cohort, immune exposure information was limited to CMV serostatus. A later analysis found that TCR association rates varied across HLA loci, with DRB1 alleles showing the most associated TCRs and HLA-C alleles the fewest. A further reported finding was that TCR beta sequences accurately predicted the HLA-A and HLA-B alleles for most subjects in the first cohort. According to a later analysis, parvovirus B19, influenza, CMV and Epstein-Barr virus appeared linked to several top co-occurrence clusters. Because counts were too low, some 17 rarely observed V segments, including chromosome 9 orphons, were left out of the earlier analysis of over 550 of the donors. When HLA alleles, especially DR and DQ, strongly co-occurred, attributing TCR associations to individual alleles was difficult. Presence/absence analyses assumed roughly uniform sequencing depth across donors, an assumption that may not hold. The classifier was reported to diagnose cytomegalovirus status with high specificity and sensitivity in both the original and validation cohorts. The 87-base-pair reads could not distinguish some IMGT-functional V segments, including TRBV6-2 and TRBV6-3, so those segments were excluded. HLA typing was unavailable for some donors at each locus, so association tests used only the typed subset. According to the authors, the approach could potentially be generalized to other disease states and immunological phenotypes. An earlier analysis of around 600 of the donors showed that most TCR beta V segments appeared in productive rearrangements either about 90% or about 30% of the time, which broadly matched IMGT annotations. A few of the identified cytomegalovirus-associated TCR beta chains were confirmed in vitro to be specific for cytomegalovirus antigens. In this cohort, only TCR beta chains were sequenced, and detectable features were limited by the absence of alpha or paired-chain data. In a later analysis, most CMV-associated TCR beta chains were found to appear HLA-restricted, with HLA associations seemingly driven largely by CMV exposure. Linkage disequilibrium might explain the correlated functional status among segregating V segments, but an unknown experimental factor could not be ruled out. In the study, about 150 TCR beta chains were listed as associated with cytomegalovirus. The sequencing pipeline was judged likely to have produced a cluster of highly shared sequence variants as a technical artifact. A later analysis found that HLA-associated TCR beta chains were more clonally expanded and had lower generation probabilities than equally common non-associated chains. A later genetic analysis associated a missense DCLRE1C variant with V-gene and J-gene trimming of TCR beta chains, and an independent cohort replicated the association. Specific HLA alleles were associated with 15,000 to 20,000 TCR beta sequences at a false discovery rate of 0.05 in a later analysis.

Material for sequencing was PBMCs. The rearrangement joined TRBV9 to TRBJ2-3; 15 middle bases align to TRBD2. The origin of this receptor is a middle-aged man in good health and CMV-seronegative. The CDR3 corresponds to CASSLGLAGGDTQYF. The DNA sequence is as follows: TGTGCCAGCAGCCTAGGACTAGCGGGGGGGGATACGCAGTATTTT.